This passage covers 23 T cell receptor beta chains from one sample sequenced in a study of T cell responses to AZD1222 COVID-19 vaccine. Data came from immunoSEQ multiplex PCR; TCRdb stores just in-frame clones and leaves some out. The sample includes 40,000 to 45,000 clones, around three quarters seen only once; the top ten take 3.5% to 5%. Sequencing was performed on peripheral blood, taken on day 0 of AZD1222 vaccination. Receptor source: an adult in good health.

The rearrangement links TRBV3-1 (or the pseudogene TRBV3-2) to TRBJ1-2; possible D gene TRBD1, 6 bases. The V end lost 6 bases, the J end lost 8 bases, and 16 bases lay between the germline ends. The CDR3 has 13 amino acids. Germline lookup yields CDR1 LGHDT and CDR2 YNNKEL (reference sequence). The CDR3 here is CASSGENRAGYTF. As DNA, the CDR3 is TGTGCCAGCAGTGGGGAAAACAGGGCCGGCTACACCTTC.

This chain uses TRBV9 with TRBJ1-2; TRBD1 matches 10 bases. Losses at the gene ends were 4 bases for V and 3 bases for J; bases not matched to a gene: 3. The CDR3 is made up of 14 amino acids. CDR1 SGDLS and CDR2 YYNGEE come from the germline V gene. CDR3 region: CASSRDRGDYGYTF. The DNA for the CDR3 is TGTGCCAGCAGCCGGGACAGGGGTGACTATGGCTACACCTTC.

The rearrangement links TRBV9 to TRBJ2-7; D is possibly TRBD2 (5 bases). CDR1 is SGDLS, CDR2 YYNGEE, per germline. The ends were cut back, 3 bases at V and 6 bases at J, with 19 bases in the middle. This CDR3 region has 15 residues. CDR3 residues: CASSDEGSVGSEQYF. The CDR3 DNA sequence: TGTGCCAGCAGCGACGAGGGCTCGGTGGGGAGCGAGCAGTACTTC. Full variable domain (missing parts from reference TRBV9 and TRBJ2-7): DSGVTQTPKHLITATGQRVTLRCSPRSGDLSVYWYQQSLDQGLQFLIQYYNGEERAKGNILERFSAQQFPDLHSELNLSSLELGDSALYFCASSDEGSVGSEQYFGPGTRLTVT.

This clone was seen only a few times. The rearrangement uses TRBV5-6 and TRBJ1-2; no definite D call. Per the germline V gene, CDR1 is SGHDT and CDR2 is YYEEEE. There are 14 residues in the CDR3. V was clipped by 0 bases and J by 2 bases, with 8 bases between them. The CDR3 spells CASSLVVLNYGYTF. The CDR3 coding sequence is TGTGCCAGCAGCTTGGTTGTCCTCAACTATGGCTACACCTTC.

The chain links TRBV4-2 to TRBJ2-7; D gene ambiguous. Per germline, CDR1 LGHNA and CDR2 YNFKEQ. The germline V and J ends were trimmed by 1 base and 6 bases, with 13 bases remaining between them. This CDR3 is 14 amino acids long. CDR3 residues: CASSQGGGSFEQYF. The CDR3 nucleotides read TGTGCCAGCAGCCAAGGAGGCGGTTCTTTCGAGCAGTACTTC.

Written as DNA, the CDR3 is TGTGCCAGCAGGACTAGCGGGGGGTACAATGAGCAGTTCTTC. The encoded protein is CASRTSGGYNEQFF. The chain has TRBV7-2 and TRBJ2-1; 13 bases are a match to TRBD2. The J segment lost 4 bases and the V segment lost 6 bases, leaving 0 bases of the junction unmatched. Germline CDR1 SGHTA, CDR2 FQGNSA. The CDR3 is 14 residues long.

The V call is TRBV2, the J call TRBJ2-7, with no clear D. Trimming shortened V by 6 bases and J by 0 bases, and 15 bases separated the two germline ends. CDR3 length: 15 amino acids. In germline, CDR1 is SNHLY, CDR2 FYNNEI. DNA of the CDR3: TGTGCCAGCAGGGCCCAGTCTTTAAGCTCCTACGAGCAGTACTTC. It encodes CASRAQSLSSYEQYF.

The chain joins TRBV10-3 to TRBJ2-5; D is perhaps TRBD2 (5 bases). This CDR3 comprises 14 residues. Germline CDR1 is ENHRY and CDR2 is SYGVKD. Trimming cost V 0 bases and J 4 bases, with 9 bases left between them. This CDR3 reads CAISESTRGETQYF. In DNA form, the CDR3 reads TGTGCCATCAGTGAGTCGACTCGGGGAGAGACCCAGTACTTC.

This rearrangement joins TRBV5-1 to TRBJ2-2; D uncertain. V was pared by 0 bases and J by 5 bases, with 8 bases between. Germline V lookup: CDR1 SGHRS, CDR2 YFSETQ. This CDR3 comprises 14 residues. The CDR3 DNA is TGCGCCAGCAGCTTGGTGGGTGGAACCGGGGAGCTGTTTTTT. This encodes CASSLVGGTGELFF.

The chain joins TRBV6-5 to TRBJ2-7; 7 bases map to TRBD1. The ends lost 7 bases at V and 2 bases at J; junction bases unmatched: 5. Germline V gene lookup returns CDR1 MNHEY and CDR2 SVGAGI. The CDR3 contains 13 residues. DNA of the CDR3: TGTGCCAGCACTTCCGACAGGGCCTACGAGCAGTACTTC. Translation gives CASTSDRAYEQYF.

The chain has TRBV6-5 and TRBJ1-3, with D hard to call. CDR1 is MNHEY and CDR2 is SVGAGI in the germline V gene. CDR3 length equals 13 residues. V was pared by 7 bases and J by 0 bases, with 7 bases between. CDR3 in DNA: TGTGCCAGCAATCGGGACTCTGGAAACACCATATATTTT. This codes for CASNRDSGNTIYF.

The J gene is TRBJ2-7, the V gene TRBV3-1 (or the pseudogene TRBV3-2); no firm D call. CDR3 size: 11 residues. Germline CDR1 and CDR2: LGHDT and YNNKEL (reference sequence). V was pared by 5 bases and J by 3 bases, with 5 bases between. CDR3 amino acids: CASSKIYEQYF. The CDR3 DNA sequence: TGTGCCAGCAGCAAAATCTACGAGCAGTACTTC.

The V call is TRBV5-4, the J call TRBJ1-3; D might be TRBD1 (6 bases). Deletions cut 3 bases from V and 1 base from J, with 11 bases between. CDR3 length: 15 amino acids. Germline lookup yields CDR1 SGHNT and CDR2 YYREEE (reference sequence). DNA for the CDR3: TGTGCCAGCAGCTCACAGGGAAATTCTGGAAACACCATATATTTT. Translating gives CASSSQGNSGNTIYF.

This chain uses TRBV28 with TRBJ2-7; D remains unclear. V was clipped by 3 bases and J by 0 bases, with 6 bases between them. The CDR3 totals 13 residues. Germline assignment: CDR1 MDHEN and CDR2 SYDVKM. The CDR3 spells CASSLGSSYEQYF. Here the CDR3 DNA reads TGTGCCAGCAGTTTGGGCAGCTCCTACGAGCAGTACTTC.

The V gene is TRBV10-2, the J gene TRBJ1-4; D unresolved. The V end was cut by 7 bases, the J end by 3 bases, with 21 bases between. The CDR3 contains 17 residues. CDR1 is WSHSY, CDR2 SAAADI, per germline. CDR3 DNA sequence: TGCGCCAGCACCAGTGGCAGGTCTTGGGGAGCTAATGAAAAACTGTTTTTT. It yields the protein CASTSGRSWGANEKLFF.

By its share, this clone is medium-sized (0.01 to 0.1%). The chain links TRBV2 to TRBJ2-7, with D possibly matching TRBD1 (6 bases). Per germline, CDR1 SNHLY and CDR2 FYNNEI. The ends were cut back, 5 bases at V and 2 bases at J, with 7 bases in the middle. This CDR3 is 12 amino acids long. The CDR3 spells CASSRTAYEQYF. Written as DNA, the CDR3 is TGTGCCAGCAGTAGGACAGCCTACGAGCAGTACTTC.

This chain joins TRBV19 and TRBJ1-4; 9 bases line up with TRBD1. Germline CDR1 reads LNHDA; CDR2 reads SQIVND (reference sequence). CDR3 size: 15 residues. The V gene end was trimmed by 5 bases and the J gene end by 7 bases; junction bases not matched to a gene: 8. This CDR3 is CASSPLQGAVEKLFF. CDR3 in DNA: TGTGCCAGTAGTCCACTACAGGGGGCGGTTGAAAAACTGTTTTTT.

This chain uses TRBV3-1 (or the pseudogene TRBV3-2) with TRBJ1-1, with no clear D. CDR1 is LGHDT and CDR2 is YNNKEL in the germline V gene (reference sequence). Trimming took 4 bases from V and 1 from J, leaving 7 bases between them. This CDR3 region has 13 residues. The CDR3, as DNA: TGTGCCAGCAGCCTGACACCGAACACTGAAGCTTTCTTT. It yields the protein CASSLTPNTEAFF.

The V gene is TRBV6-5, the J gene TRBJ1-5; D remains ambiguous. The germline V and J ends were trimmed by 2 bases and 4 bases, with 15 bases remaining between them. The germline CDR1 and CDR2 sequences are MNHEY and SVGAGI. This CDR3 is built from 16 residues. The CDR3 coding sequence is TGTGCCAGCAGTTACCTCACCGGAGCGGGAAATCAGCCCCAGCATTTT. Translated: CASSYLTGAGNQPQHF.

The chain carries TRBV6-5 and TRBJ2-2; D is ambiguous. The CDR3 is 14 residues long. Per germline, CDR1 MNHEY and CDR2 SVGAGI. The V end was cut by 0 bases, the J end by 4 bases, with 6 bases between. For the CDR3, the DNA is TGTGCCAGCAGTTACTCGGGGTCCACCGGGGAGCTGTTTTTT. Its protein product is CASSYSGSTGELFF.

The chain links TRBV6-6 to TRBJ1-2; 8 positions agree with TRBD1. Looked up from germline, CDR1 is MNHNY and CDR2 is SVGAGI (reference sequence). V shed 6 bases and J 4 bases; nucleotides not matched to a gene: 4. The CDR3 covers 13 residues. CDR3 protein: CASSRQGSYGYTF. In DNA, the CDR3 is TGTGCCAGCAGCCGACAGGGGAGCTATGGCTACACCTTC.

The CDR3 DNA reads as TGCGCCAGCACCCCGGAACAGACAGGGGCGTGGGAGCAGTACTTC. Residues: CASTPEQTGAWEQYF. V is TRBV10-1 and J is TRBJ2-7; 8 nucleotides line up with TRBD1. After removal of 7 bases from V and 7 bases from J, the junction contained 15 bases not matched to a gene. Germline-derived CDR1 and CDR2 are WNHNN and SYGVQD (reference sequence). The CDR3 totals 15 residues.

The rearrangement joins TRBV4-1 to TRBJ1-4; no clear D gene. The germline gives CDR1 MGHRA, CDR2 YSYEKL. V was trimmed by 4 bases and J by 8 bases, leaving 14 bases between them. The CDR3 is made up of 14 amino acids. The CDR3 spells CASSPSGVEEKLFF. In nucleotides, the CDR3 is TGCGCCAGCAGCCCGAGCGGGGTGGAGGAAAAACTGTTTTTT.